This T cell receptor (beta chain) was recorded in a study of CD8 T cells in Susac syndrome. Overall study results and limits: Clonal expansion of CD8+ cells in Susac peaked in TEMRA cells (and in active patients).

Fulfillment of recently defined diagnostic criteria for definite or probable disease was shown by the patients with Susac syndrome. The CDR3 extends over 12 amino acids. The V and J ends lost 1 base and 9 bases respectively, with 7 bases between them. CDR1 is MGHDK and CDR2 is SYGVNS in the germline V gene. The RNA input was about 0.45 to 1 ug, and it was reverse transcribed with random hexamers. TCRdb analysed the immunoSEQ multiplex PCR reads with MiXCR anew, one entry per CDR3 protein. Among about 100,000 distinct CDR3 sequences, about 95% were seen once, and the ten largest hold more than 0.3%. Turning to this clonotype: Antigen specificity is unknown.

Specimen: CD8+ T cells from PBMCs. This receptor was obtained from a human donor with Susac syndrome. The J gene is TRBJ2-4, the V gene TRBV25-1; D might be TRBD2 (6 bases). CDR3: CASSELGLIQYF. DNA for the CDR3: TGTGCCAGCAGTGAATTGGGACTCATTCAGTACTTC. Variable domain in full (rest from reference TRBV25-1 and TRBJ2-4): EADIYQTPRYLVIGTGKKITLECSQTMGHDKMYWYQQDPGMELHLIHYSYGVNSTEKGDLSSESTVSRIRTEHFPLTLESARPSHTSQYLCASSELGLIQYFGAGTRLSVL.